The TCR beta chain under discussion was sequenced for a study of blood T cell repertoires in COVID-19. The length of the CDR3 is 14 residues. J lost 4 bases, V lost 7 bases, and 9 bases had no gene match. In germline, CDR1 is MNHNY, CDR2 SVGAGI (reference sequence). Produced via immunoSEQ multiplex PCR; TCRdb's table is partial and in-frame only. The sample lists about 200,000 clones; just under 85% were seen once. The chain joins TRBV6-6 to TRBJ2-7; TRBD1 matches at 8 bases. The sequence was obtained from a man aged 60 to 75 with COVID-19, enrolled during active disease. The sequenced sample consisted of peripheral blood. DNA of the CDR3: TGTGCCAGCACCTATGGACAGGGCCCTTACGAGCAGTACTTC. Translation gives CASTYGQGPYEQYF.